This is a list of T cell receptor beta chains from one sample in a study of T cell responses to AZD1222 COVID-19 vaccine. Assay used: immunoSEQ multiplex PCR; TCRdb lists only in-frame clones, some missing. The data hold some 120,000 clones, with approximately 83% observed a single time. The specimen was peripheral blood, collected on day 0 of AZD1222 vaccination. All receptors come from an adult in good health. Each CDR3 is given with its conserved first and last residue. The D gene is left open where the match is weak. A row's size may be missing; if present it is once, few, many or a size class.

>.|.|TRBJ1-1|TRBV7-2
TGTGCCAGCAGCCCTACCTCAGGGCGGAACACTGAAGCTTTCTTT
CASSPTSGRNTEAFF
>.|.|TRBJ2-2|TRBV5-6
TGTGCCAGCAGCTTGGTGGGGTACACCGGTAAATACACCGGGGAGCTGTTTTTT
CASSLVGYTGKYTGELFF
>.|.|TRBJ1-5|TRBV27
TGTGCCAGCAGTTACGGCAATCAGCCCCAGCATTTT
CASSYGNQPQHF
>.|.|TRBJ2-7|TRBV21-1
TGTGCCAGCACCCCCATGTACGAGCAGTACTTC
CASTPMYEQYF
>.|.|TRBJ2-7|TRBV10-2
TGCGCCAGCAGTGGGAGTGATCGCCACGATTCCTACGAGCAGTACTTC
CASSGSDRHDSYEQYF
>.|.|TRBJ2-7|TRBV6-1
TGTGCCAGCAGTGACCGGACACCGCCTTACGAGCAGTACTTC
CASSDRTPPYEQYF
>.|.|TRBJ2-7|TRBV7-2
TGTGCCAGCAGCTTAATGTCCGGAAGCGAGTACTTC
CASSLMSGSEYF
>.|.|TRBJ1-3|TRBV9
TGTGCCAGCAGCGTGGGGGGTACTGGAAACACCATATATTTT
CASSVGGTGNTIYF
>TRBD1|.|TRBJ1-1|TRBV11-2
TGTGCCAGCAGTTCGGGACAGGGGGGTTTCTTT
CASSSGQGGFF
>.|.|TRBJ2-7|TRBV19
TGTGCCAGTAGTATTGGGTCAGGAGTCCACGAGCAGTACTTC
CASSIGSGVHEQYF
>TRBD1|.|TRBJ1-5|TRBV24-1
TGTGCCACCAGTGATACAGGGGGTTTTCAGCCCCAGCATTTT
CATSDTGGFQPQHF
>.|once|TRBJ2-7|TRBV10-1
TGCGCCAGCAGTGAGAACGGTTACGAGCAGTACTTC
CASSENGYEQYF
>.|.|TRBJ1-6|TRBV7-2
TGTGCCAGCAGCTTAGCAGGGGGTTTGGCACCCCTCCACTTT
CASSLAGGLAPLHF
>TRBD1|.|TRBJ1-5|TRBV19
TGTGCCAGTGTCCAGAACAGGGGATTTGGTCAGCCCCAGCATTTT
CASVQNRGFGQPQHF
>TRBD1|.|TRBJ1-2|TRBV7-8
TGTGCCAGCAGCTTAAGGGGGACGACAGGGTCCAACACCTTC
CASSLRGTTGSNTF
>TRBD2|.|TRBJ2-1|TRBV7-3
TGTGCCAGCAGCTTATTCGGCGGGAGGGCGATAAATGAGCAGTTCTTC
CASSLFGGRAINEQFF
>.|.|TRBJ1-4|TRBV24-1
TGTGCCACCAGTTCGACCGATAATGAAAAACTGTTTTTT
CATSSTDNEKLFF
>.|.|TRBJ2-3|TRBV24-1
TGTGCCACCGCGCTGGCTAGTGTCGGCGCAGATACGCAGTATTTT
CATALASVGADTQYF
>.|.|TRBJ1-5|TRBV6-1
TGTGCCAGTCAGGGGCGAGGTCAGCCCCAGCATTTT
CASQGRGQPQHF
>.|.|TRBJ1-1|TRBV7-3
TGTGCCAGCAGCTCACTAGGTGGCACTGAAGCTTTCTTT
CASSSLGGTEAFF
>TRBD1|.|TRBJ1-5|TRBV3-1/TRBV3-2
TGTGCCAGCAGCTTCGGAGCGGACAGGGGAAGCAATCAGCCCCAGCATTTT
CASSFGADRGSNQPQHF
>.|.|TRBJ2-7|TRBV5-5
TGTGCCAGCAGCTTGGTATCAGTTAACTCCTACGAGCAGTACTTC
CASSLVSVNSYEQYF
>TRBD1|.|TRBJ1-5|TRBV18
TGTGCCAGCTCACTAACTGGACAGGTCAATCAGCCCCAGCATTTT
CASSLTGQVNQPQHF
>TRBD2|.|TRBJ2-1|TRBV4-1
TGCGCCAGCAGGTCCAGCGGGGCTGAGCAGTTCTTC
CASRSSGAEQFF
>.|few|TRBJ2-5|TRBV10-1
TGCGCCAGCAGTGAGTCGGGCCGTCAAGAGACCCAGTACTTC
CASSESGRQETQYF
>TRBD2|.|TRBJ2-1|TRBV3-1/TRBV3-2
TGTGCCAGCAGCTCACGGGAGGACGCCTACAATGAGCAGTTCTTC
CASSSREDAYNEQFF
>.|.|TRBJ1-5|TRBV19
TGTGCCAGTAGCCCTTACAGATACTATAGCAATCAGCCCCAGCATTTT
CASSPYRYYSNQPQHF
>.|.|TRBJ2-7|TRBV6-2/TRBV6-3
TGTGCCAGCAGCAAGGACAACTACGAGCAGTACTTC
CASSKDNYEQYF
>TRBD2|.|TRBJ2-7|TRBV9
TGTGCCAGCAGCGCCGCTAGCGGCCCCACCTACGAGCAGTACTTC
CASSAASGPTYEQYF
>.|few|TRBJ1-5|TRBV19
TGTGCCAGTAGTATAATGAGGGGCGTCGGTCAGCCCCAGCATTTT
CASSIMRGVGQPQHF
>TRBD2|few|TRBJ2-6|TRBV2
TGTGCCAGCAGTTTAGCGGGTGGGGCCAACGTCCTGACTTTC
CASSLAGGANVLTF
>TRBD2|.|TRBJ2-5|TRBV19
TGTGCCAGTAGTATGGGTGGCGGGAGGCTCCAAGAGACCCAGTACTTC
CASSMGGGRLQETQYF
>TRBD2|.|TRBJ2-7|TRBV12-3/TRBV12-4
TGTGCCTGCCGGGAGGGACCCATCTACGAGCAGTACTTC
CACREGPIYEQYF
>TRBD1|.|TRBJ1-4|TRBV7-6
TGTGCCAGCAGCTCAGCGGGACAGATCAATGAAAAACTGTTTTTT
CASSSAGQINEKLFF
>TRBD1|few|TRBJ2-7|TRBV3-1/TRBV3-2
TGTGCCAGCAGCTCTGGACAGGACTACGAGCAGTACTTC
CASSSGQDYEQYF
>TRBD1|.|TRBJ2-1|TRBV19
TGTGCCAGTAGAAACACAGGGGTCGATGAGCAGTTCTTC
CASRNTGVDEQFF
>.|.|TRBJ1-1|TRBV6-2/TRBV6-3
TGTGCCAGCAGTACTTTCAGGGGGAACACTGAAGCTTTCTTT
CASSTFRGNTEAFF
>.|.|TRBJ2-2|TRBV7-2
TGTGCCAGCAGCAGGAGGAACACCGGGGAGCTGTTTTTT
CASSRRNTGELFF
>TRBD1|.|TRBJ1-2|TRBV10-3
TGTGCCATGCTTCAGGGGGCGAGAGGCTACACCTTC
CAMLQGARGYTF
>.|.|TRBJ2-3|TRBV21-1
TGTGCCAGCAGCAAAGGGCGACTAGCGGGAGGACCTTGTAGCACAGATACGCAGTATTTT
CASSKGRLAGGPCSTDTQYF
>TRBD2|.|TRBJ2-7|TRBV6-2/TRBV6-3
TGTGCCAGCAGTTACTCGAAATCTACTCGAGGCGGGAGAGGCTACGAGCAGTACTTC
CASSYSKSTRGGRGYEQYF
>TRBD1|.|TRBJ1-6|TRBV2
TGTGCCAGCAGTTCGTCCCGGACAGGCGCCAATTCACCCCTCCACTTT
CASSSSRTGANSPLHF
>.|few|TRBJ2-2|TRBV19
TGTGCCACCGGGCAGCTCCTGAACACCGGGGAGCTGTTTTTT
CATGQLLNTGELFF
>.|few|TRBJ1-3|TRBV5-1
TGCGCCAGCAGCTTGGTCCCCCGAGGGTTTGGAAACACCATATATTTT
CASSLVPRGFGNTIYF
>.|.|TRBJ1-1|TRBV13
TGTGCCAGCAGCTCAGAAGGCGGACAGCCGAACACTGAAGCTTTCTTT
CASSSEGGQPNTEAFF
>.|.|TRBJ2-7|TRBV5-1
TGCGCCAGCAGCTTGGACGTCGAGCAGTACTTC
CASSLDVEQYF